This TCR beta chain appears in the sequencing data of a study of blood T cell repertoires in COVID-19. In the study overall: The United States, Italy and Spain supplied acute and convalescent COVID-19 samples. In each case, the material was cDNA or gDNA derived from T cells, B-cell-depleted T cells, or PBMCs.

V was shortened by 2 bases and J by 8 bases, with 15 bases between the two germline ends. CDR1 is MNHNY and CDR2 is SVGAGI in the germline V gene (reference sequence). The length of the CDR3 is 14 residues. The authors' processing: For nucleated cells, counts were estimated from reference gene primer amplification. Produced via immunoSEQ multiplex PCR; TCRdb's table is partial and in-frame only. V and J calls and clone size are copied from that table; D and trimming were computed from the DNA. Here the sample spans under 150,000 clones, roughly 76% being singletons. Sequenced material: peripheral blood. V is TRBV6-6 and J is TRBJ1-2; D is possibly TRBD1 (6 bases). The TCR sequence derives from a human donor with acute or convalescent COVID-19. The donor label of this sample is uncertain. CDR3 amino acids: CASSYTLGTSGYTF. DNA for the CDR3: TGTGCCAGCAGTTACACCCTGGGGACATCGGGCTACACCTTC.